This T cell receptor beta chain was found in a study of T-cell reconstitution after alpha-beta-depleted transplantation in children. The CDR3 consists of 13 residues. Germline V gene data show CDR1 as SQVTM and CDR2 as ANQGSEA. Trimming removed 6 bases from V and 6 bases from J, with 16 bases in between. During its preparation, the TCRbeta library received unique molecular identifiers. One entry per CDR3 protein, called by TCRdb with MiXCR from the PCR reads. The data contain some 200,000 distinct CDR3 sequences, approximately 9.7% of them singletons. This clonotype was obtained from a human donor who donated a stem cell graft to a child with SCID. The chain combines TRBV29-1 with TRBJ2-3, with D tentatively TRBD2 (7 bases). The source material was PBMCs from the stem cell graft donor, sampled from the stem cell graft. The CDR3 sequence is CSVHREGSDTQYF. CDR3 bases: TGCAGCGTCCACAGGGAGGGGTCGGATACGCAGTATTTT.